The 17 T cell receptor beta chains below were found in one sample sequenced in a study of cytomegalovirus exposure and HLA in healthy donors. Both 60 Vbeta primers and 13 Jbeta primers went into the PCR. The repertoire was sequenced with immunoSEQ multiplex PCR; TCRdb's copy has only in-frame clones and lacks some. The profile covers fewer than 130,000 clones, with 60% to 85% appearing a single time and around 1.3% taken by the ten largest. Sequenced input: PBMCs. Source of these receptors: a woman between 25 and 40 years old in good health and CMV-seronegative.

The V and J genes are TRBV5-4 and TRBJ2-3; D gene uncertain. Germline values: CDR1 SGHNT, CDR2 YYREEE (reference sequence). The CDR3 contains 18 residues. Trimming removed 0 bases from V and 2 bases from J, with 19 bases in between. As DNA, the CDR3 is TGTGCCAGCAGCTTGGGCTCAACGGTCCCACTTGTCACAGATACGCAGTATTTT. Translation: CASSLGSTVPLVTDTQYF.

This CDR3 reads CSVEARGETQYF. CDR3 nucleotide sequence: TGCAGCGTTGAGGCCCGAGGGGAGACCCAGTACTTC. The chain recombines TRBV29-1 with TRBJ2-5, with D possibly matching TRBD2 (5 bases). Germline V gene data show CDR1 as SQVTM and CDR2 as ANQGSEA. The CDR3 covers 12 residues. V was clipped by 3 bases and J by 5 bases, with 10 bases between them.

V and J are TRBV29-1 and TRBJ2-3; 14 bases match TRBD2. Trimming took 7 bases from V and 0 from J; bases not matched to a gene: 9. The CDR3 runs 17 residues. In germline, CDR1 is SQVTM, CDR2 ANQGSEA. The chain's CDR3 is CSGGLAGAISSTDTQYF. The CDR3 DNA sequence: TGCAGCGGGGGACTAGCGGGGGCCATTTCTAGCACAGATACGCAGTATTTT.

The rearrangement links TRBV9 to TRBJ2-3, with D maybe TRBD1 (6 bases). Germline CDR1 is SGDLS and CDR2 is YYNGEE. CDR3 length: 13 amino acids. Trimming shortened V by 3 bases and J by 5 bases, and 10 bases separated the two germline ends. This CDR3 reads CASSARTEDTQYF. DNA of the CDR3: TGTGCCAGCAGCGCCCGGACAGAAGATACGCAGTATTTT.

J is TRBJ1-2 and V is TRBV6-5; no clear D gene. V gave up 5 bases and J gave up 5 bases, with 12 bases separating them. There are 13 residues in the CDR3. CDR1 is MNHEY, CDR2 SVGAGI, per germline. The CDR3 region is CASSPVSGYGYTF. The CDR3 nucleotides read TGTGCCAGCAGTCCGGTTTCTGGTTATGGCTACACCTTC.

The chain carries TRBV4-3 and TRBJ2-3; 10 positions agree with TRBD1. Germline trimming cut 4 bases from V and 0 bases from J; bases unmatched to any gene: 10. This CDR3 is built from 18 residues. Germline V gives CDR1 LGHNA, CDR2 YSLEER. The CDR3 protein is CASSPWDRGPLSTDTQYF. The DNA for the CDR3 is TGCGCCAGCAGCCCCTGGGACAGGGGTCCCCTAAGCACAGATACGCAGTATTTT.

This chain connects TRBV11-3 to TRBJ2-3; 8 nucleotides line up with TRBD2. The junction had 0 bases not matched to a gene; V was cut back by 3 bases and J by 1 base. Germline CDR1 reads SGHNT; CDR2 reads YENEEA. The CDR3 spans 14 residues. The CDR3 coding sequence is TGTGCCAGCAGCTTTAGCGGGGGCACAGATACGCAGTATTTT. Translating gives CASSFSGGTDTQYF.

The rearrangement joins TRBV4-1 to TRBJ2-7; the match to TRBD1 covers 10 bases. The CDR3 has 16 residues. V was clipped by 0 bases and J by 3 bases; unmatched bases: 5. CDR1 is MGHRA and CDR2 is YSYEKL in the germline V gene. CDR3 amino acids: CASSQDWTGGVYEQYF. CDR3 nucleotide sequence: TGCGCCAGCAGCCAAGACTGGACAGGGGGAGTCTACGAGCAGTACTTC.

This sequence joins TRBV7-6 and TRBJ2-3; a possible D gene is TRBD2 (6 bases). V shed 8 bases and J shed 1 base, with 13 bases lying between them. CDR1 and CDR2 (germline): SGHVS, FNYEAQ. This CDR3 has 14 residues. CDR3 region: CASGVGGGTDTQYF. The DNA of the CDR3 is TGTGCCAGCGGTGTAGGCGGGGGCACAGATACGCAGTATTTT.

CDR3: CASSLAGGTGELFF. CDR3 in DNA: TGTGCCAGCAGTCTCGCCGGGGGCACCGGGGAGCTGTTTTTT. This rearrangement joins TRBV7-3 to TRBJ2-2, with D possibly being TRBD2 (6 bases). Germline loops: CDR1 SGHTA, CDR2 FQGTGA. Between the trimmed V and J ends, which lost 6 bases and 4 bases, there was a span of 12 bases. The CDR3 consists of 14 residues.

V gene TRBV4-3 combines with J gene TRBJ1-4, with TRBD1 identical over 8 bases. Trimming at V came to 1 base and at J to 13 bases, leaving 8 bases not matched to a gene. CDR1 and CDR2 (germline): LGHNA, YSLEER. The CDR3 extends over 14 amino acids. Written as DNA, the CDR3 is TGCGCCAGCAGCCAAGTGGAGGGACAGGCCGCACTGTTTTTT. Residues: CASSQVEGQAALFF.

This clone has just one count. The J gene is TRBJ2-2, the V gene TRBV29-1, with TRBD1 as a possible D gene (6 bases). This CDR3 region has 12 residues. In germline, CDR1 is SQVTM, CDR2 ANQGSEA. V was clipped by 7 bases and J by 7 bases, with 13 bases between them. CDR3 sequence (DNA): TGCAGCGGCACAGGGCCCCGCGGGGAGCTGTTTTTT. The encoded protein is CSGTGPRGELFF.

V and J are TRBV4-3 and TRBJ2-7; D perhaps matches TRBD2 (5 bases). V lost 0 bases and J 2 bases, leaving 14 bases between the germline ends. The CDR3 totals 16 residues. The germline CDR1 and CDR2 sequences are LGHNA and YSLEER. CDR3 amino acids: CASSQEMGSSPYEQYF. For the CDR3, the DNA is TGCGCCAGCAGCCAAGAAATGGGGAGTTCCCCCTACGAGCAGTACTTC.

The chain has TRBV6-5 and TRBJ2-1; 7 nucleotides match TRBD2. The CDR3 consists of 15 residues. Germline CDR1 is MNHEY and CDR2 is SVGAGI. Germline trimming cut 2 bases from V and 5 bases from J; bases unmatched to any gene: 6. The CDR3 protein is CASSYRGVKNNEQFF. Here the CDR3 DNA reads TGTGCCAGCAGTTACCGGGGGGTGAAGAACAATGAGCAGTTCTTC.

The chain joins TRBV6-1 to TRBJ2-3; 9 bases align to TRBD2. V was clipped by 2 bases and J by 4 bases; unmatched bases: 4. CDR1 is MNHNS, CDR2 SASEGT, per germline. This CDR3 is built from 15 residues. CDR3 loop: CASSELAGNADTQYF. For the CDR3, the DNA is TGTGCCAGCAGTGAACTAGCGGGAAACGCAGATACGCAGTATTTT.

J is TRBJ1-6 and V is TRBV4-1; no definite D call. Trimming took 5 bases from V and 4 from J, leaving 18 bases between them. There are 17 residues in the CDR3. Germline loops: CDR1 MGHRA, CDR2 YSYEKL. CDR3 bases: TGCGCCAGCAGCTCACGGGTACAAACGGGGTATAATTCACCCCTCCACTTT. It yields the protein CASSSRVQTGYNSPLHF.

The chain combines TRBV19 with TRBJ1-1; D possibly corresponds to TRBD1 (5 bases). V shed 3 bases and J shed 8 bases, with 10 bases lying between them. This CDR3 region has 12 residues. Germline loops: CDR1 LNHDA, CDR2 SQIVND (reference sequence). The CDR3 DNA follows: TGTGCCAGTAGTATTGAGACAGCCGAAGCTTTCTTT. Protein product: CASSIETAEAFF.